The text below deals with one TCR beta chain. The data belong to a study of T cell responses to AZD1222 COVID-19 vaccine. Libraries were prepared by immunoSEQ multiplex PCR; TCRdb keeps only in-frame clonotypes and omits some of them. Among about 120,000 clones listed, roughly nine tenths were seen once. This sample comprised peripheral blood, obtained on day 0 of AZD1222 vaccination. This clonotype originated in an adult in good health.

CDR3 amino acids: CASSSGDRGYTEAFF. Written as DNA, the CDR3 is TGTGCCAGCAGCTCAGGGGACAGGGGATATACTGAAGCTTTCTTT. The chain carries TRBV5-4 and TRBJ1-1, with 10 bases fitting TRBD1. The CDR3 contains 15 residues. Unmatched junction bases numbered 7, after V lost 3 bases and J lost 5 bases. Germline V gives CDR1 SGHNT, CDR2 YYREEE (reference sequence).